This is a list of T cell receptor beta chains from one sample in a study of cytomegalovirus exposure and HLA in healthy donors. The assay was immunoSEQ multiplex PCR, and TCRdb's table has in-frame clones only and misses some. The sample lists about 130,000 clones; 82% were seen once. The material sequenced was PBMCs. These receptors were obtained from a male donor in good health and CMV-seropositive. The CDR3 runs from the conserved cysteine through the conserved F or W. D genes are given only for firm matches. The size field is filled for only some rows; it gives once, few, many or a size class.

v_gene,abundance,d_gene,j_gene,CDR3nt,CDR3aa
TRBV13,.,.,TRBJ1-2,TGTGCCATCCCCCGCGGATCTGTTTTCGATGGCTACACCTTC,CAIPRGSVFDGYTF
TRBV4-3,.,.,TRBJ1-4,TGCGCCAGCAGCCAAGATTTGTGGGGCGTGGGTGAAAAACTGTTTTTT,CASSQDLWGVGEKLFF
TRBV5-6,.,.,TRBJ1-2,TGTGCCAGCAGCTTCGGGGGGGGTGGCTACACCTTC,CASSFGGGGYTF
TRBV19,.,TRBD2,TRBJ2-1,TGTGCCAGTAGTATGTTTTCGCGGGAGCAGCAGATCTTC,CASSMFSREQQIF
TRBV5-1,once,.,TRBJ1-5,TGCGCCAGCAGCGGCGGGACGGAGGGTCAGCCCCAGCATTTT,CASSGGTEGQPQHF
TRBV13,.,TRBD1,TRBJ1-2,TGTGCCAGCAGCTCACCCAACCCCGACAGGGAACCGTATGGCTACACCTTC,CASSSPNPDREPYGYTF
TRBV28,.,TRBD1,TRBJ1-3,TGTGCCAGCAGTTTGGGACAGGGGATCTCTGGAAACACCATATATTTT,CASSLGQGISGNTIYF
TRBV27,.,TRBD1,TRBJ1-5,TGTGCCAGCAGTTTCGGGGGACAGGGGAGACAGCCCCAGCATTTT,CASSFGGQGRQPQHF
TRBV9,few,.,TRBJ2-6,TGTGCCAGCAACGTAGGGGGGGTCCCTACCGGGGCCAACGGCCTGACTTTC,CASNVGGVPTGANGLTF
TRBV27,.,.,TRBJ1-1,TGTGCCAGCAGTTCATACAGTTACACTGAAGCTTTCTTT,CASSSYSYTEAFF
TRBV14,.,.,TRBJ1-4,TGTGCCAGCAGCCATTCCGGGACATACAGAACTAATGAAAAACTGTTTTTT,CASSHSGTYRTNEKLFF
TRBV28,.,.,TRBJ2-1,TGTGCCAGCAGTACTCCGCGGGCCTACAATGAGCAGTTCTTC,CASSTPRAYNEQFF
TRBV11-2,.,TRBD2,TRBJ2-1,TGTGCCAGCAGTAGACCCGGGCTAGCGGGGGCTCTCAATGAGCAGTTCTTC,CASSRPGLAGALNEQFF
TRBV30,.,.,TRBJ2-3,TGTGCCTGGAGTACTACCCCAGGGGATACGCAGTATTTT,CAWSTTPGDTQYF
TRBV4-3,.,TRBD2,TRBJ2-3,TGCGCCAGCAGCCAAGATTGGGCTAGCGGGAGGAGCACAGATACGCAGTATTTT,CASSQDWASGRSTDTQYF
TRBV25-1,.,TRBD2,TRBJ2-7,TGTGCCAGCACAGAGACTAGCGGGAACGTTTACGAGCAGTACTTC,CASTETSGNVYEQYF
TRBV29-1,.,TRBD2,TRBJ2-7,TGCAGCGTTGGGACTAGCGGCACCTACGAGCAGTACTTC,CSVGTSGTYEQYF
TRBV7-2,few,TRBD2,TRBJ2-1,TGTGCCAGCAGCCGGGCCGGGACTAGCGGGAGGGAGGAGCAGTTCTTC,CASSRAGTSGREEQFF